The rows below give T cell receptor beta chains drawn from one sample of a study of blood T cell repertoires in COVID-19. Sequenced by immunoSEQ multiplex PCR; TCRdb stores in-frame clones only, minus some. The repertoire holds hundreds of thousands of clones, with 70% to 90% as singletons. Source material: peripheral blood. All receptors come from a man in his fifties with active or convalescent COVID-19. CDR3s include the opening cysteine and the closing phenylalanine or tryptophan. The D gene is left open where the match is weak. Expanded clones are given a class, and other clones once, few, many or no size at all.

d_gene	abundance	v_gene	j_gene	CDR3nt	CDR3aa
TRBD1	many	TRBV5-1	TRBJ1-4	TGCGCCAGCAGCTTGGGAGGGGGCGAAGAAAAACTGTTTTTT	CASSLGGGEEKLFF
TRBD1	NA	TRBV29-1	TRBJ1-2	TGCAGCTTCGACAGGGGCGATAACTATGGCTACACCTTC	CSFDRGDNYGYTF
TRBD1	NA	TRBV5-1	TRBJ2-3	TGCGCCAGCAGCTTGGCCGGGACAGCCGACACAGATACGCAGTATTTT	CASSLAGTADTDTQYF
NA	once	TRBV9	TRBJ2-3	TGTGCCAGCAGCGGGGGGGTAGGCACAGATACGCAGTATTTT	CASSGGVGTDTQYF
NA	NA	TRBV29-1	TRBJ1-5	TGCAGCGTTGGACAGGAGGCAAATCAGCCCCAGCATTTT	CSVGQEANQPQHF
NA	few	TRBV21-1	TRBJ1-5	TGTGCCAGCAGCAGTCAGGGGGCCGACGGCAATCAGCCCCAGCATTTT	CASSSQGADGNQPQHF
NA	NA	TRBV11-2	TRBJ2-2	TGTGCCAGCAGATTAGCGGTGAACACCGGGGAGCTGTTTTTT	CASRLAVNTGELFF
NA	NA	TRBV12-3/TRBV12-4	TRBJ1-5	TGTGCCAGCAGTCCCTCCCTGAGCGAGCCCCAGCATTTT	CASSPSLSEPQHF
NA	once	TRBV27	TRBJ1-2	TGTGCCAGCAGTTTCACAGTCGGCAGGGGCTATAGAGGCTACACCTTC	CASSFTVGRGYRGYTF
NA	NA	TRBV29-1	TRBJ1-1	TGCAGCGCCGCGGGGGGGGGTACTGAAGCTTTCTTT	CSAAGGGTEAFF
TRBD2	NA	TRBV7-8	TRBJ2-7	TGTGCCAGCAGCCTCCGATGGCCTAGCGGGGGTCACTCCTACGAGCAGTACTTC	CASSLRWPSGGHSYEQYF
NA	NA	TRBV27	TRBJ1-4	TGTGCCAGCAGTCCCGAGATAGGGACAAGCGAAAAACTGTTTTTT	CASSPEIGTSEKLFF
TRBD1	NA	TRBV29-1	TRBJ1-2	TGCAGCGTTGACCCCACAGGGGGCCCGAACTATGGCTACACCTTC	CSVDPTGGPNYGYTF
TRBD1	NA	TRBV6-5	TRBJ2-7	TGTGCCAGCAGTTACTCGGGACAGGGTCCCTACGAGCAGTACTTC	CASSYSGQGPYEQYF
TRBD1	NA	TRBV6-6	TRBJ2-7	TGTGCCAGCAGCAAAGGACAGGGGTCCTACGAGCAGTACTTC	CASSKGQGSYEQYF
NA	NA	TRBV30	TRBJ2-4	TGTGCCTGGAGTGTACCAGGGTCGGCAAACATTCAGTACTTC	CAWSVPGSANIQYF
TRBD1	NA	TRBV2	TRBJ2-7	TGTGCCAGCAGTAGGGACAGGCCCTTGAATGGTGACGAGCAGTACTTC	CASSRDRPLNGDEQYF
NA	once	TRBV27	TRBJ2-4	TGTGCCAGCAGCGACAGATTACTTGCCAAAAACATTCAGTACTTC	CASSDRLLAKNIQYF
NA	NA	TRBV7-2	TRBJ2-1	TGTGCCAGCAGCTTATCCCAGGGCTATCCGAATGAGCAGTTCTTC	CASSLSQGYPNEQFF
TRBD2	NA	TRBV5-1	TRBJ2-7	TGCGCCAGCAGCCCCCAGGCGGGGGGGTTTGACGAGCAGTACTTC	CASSPQAGGFDEQYF
NA	NA	TRBV3-1/TRBV3-2	TRBJ1-2	TGTGCCAGCAGCCAGGCGGCGAACTATGGCTACACCTTC	CASSQAANYGYTF
TRBD2	once	TRBV28	TRBJ2-1	TGTGCCAGCAGTTTACGACTAGCGGGAGGGCCAAGCTCCTACAATGAGCAGTTCTTC	CASSLRLAGGPSSYNEQFF
NA	NA	TRBV7-8	TRBJ1-2	TGTGCCAGCAGCTTAGCTCAGAACGGCTACACCTTC	CASSLAQNGYTF
NA	NA	TRBV12-3/TRBV12-4	TRBJ1-1	TGTGCCAGCAGTACAGGGCCTGAAGCTTTCTTT	CASSTGPEAFF
TRBD2	NA	TRBV24-1	TRBJ2-2	TGTGCCACCCGATCAGCGGGAGGGTCCGGGGAGCTGTTTTTT	CATRSAGGSGELFF
NA	NA	TRBV29-1	TRBJ1-2	TGCAGCGCCGGGGAGGGGCCTCCCTATGGCTACACCTTC	CSAGEGPPYGYTF
NA	NA	TRBV15	TRBJ2-7	TGTGCCACCAGCGAGGGACTTGTCGGCTTTTCCACCTACGAGCAGTACTTC	CATSEGLVGFSTYEQYF
NA	NA	TRBV19	TRBJ1-2	TGTGCCAGTAGTATAAGGTCTGGAGGGGCCGACTATGGCTACACCTTC	CASSIRSGGADYGYTF